This TCR beta chain was identified in a study of blood T cell repertoires in COVID-19. Study-wide background: Whether acute or convalescent, the COVID-19 samples came from the United States, Italy and Spain.

TCRdb keeps only in-frame clones here, not all; method: immunoSEQ multiplex PCR. The sample records about 220,000 clones, 65% to 85% being singletons. V was shortened by 5 bases and J by 6 bases, with 11 bases between the two germline ends. Germline V gene lookup returns CDR1 KGHDR and CDR2 SFDVKD. The CDR3 is 13 residues long. The participants were between roughly 18 and 100 years old and came from about two dozen US areas. Cohort 3 recovery required two negative PCRs, clearance, or symptom resolution. The source material was PBMCs or T cells enriched from blood (not recorded which). The sequence derives from a woman aged 40 to 50 who had recovered from COVID-19. V usage is TRBV24-1 and J usage is TRBJ2-3; D is perhaps TRBD2 (5 bases). CDR3 sequence: CATSGRSGDTQYF. The CDR3 DNA reads TGTGCCACCAGTGGGAGGAGTGGGGATACGCAGTATTTT.